This T cell receptor beta chain was sequenced during a study of T cells in Graves' hyperthyroidism and ophthalmopathy. The study, taken as a whole, reports: In simple terms, a model built on 13 V-J features told ophthalmopathy apart from stable hyperthyroidism. Peripheral blood also featured most of the thyroid clonotypes expanded above 0.001.

There are a few counts of this clonotype. The antigen remains unidentified. No progression to ophthalmopathy during 18 months of follow-up defined stable disease. Amplified TCR beta CDR3 regions came from RNA transcripts. Using the HTBI primer set, a first-round RT-PCR was run on the TCR CDR3. TCRdb re-called the multiplex PCR reads through MiXCR, storing one row per CDR3 protein. Among about 560,000 distinct CDR3 sequences listed, 15% to 19% were seen once. CDR1 MNHEY and CDR2 SMNVEV come from the germline V gene (reference sequence). The V gene lost 7 bases and the J gene lost 8 bases, with 20 bases spanning the gap. The CDR3 totals 14 residues.

The sequenced material came from blood. This clonotype originated in a woman aged 25 to 39 with Graves' hyperthyroidism. The genes are TRBV27 and TRBJ1-1; TRBD1 is a possible D gene (5 bases). The CDR3 spells CASTPWGGGGEAFF. The CDR3 DNA reads as TGTGCCAGCACCCCCTGGGGGGGTGGCGGGGAAGCTTTCTTT.